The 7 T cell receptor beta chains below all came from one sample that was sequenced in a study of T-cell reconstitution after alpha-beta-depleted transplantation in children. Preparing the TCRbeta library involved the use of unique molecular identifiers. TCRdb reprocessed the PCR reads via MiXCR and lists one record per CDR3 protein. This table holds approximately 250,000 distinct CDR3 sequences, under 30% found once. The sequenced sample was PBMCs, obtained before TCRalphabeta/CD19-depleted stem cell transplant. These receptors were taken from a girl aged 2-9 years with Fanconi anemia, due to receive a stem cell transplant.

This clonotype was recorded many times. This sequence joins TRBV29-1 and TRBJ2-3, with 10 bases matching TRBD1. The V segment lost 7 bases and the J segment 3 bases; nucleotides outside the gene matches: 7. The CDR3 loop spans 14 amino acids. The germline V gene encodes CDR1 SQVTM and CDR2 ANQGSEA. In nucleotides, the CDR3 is TGCAGCGCCGACAGGGGGCTGTGGACAGATACGCAGTATTTT. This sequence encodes CSADRGLWTDTQYF.

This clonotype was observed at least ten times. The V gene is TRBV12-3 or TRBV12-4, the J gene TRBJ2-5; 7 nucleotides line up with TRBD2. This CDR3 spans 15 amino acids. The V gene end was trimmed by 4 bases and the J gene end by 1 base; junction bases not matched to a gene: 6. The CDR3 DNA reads TGTGCCAGCAGTTCCATAGGGGAGGGCCAAGAGACCCAGTACTTC. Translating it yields CASSSIGEGQETQYF.

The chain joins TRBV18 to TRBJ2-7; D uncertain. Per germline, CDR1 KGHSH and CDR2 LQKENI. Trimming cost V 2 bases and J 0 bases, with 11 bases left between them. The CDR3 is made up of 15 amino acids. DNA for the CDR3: TGTGCCAGCTCACCATACTCGTCGAGCTCCTACGAGCAGTACTTC. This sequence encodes CASSPYSSSSYEQYF.

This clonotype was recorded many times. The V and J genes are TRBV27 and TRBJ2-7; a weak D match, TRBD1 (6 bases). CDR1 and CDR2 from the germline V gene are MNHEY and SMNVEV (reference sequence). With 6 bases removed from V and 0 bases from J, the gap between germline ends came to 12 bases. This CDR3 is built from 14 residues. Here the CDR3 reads CASSRGPLSYEQYF. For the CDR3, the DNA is TGTGCCAGCAGCAGGGGCCCTCTCTCCTACGAGCAGTACTTC.

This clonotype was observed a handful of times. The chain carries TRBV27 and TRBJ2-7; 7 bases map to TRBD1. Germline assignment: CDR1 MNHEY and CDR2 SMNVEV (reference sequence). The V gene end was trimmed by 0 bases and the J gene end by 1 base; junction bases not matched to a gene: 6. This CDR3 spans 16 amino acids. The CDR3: CASSLSAGTVSYEQYF. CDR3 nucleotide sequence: TGTGCCAGCAGTTTATCCGCTGGGACAGTTTCCTACGAGCAGTACTTC.

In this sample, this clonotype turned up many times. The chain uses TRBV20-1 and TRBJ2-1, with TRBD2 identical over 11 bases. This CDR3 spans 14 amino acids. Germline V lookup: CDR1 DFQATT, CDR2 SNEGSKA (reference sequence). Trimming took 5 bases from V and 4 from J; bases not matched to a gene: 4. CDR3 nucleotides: TGCAGTGCTCCTCCTAGCGGGGGGTACAATGAGCAGTTCTTC. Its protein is CSAPPSGGYNEQFF.

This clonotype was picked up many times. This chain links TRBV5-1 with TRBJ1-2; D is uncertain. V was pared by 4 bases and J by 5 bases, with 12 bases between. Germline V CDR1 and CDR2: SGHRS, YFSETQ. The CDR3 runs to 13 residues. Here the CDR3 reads CASSPDAQYGYTF. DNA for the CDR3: TGCGCCAGCAGCCCAGACGCTCAGTATGGCTACACCTTC. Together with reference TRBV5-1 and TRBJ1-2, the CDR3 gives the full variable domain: KAGVTQTPRYLIKTRGQQVTLSCSPISGHRSVSWYQQTPGQGLQFLFEYFSETQRNKGNFPGRFSGRQFSNSRSEMNVSTLELGDSALYLCASSPDAQYGYTFGSGTRLTVV.